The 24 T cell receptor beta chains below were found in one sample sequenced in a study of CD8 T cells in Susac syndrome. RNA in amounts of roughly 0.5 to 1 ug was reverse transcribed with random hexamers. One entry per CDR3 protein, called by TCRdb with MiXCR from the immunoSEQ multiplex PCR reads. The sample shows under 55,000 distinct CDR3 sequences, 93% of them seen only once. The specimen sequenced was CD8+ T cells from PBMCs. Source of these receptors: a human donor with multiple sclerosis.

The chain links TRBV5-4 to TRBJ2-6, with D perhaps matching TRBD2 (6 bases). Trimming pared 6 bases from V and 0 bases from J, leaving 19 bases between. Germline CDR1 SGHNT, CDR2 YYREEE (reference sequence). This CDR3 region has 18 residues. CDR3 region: CASNSGSHGVSGANVLTF. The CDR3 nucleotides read TGTGCCAGCAACTCCGGGAGTCATGGGGTCTCTGGGGCCAACGTCCTGACTTTC.

The CDR3 loop reads CASSSRTGASSYEQYF. The DNA of the CDR3 is TGTGCCAGCAGCTCCAGGACAGGGGCCTCCTCCTACGAGCAGTACTTC. This chain links TRBV5-4 with TRBJ2-7; 9 nucleotides match TRBD1. This CDR3 has 16 residues. V dropped 3 bases and J dropped 0; count of bases not matched to a gene: 7. Germline-derived CDR1 and CDR2 are SGHNT and YYREEE (reference sequence). The full variable domain, with the rest looked up from reference TRBV5-4 and TRBJ2-7, is ETGVTQSPTHLIKTRGQQVTLRCSSQSGHNTVSWYQQALGQGPQFIFQYYREEENGRGNFPPRFSGLQFPNYSSELNVNALELDDSALYLCASSSRTGASSYEQYFGPGTRLTVT.

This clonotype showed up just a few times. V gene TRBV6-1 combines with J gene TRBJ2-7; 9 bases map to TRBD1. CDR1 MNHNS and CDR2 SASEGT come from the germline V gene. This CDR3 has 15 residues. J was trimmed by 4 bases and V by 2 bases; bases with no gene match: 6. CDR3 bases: TGTGCCAGCAGTGAACCCGCGGGACAGGGATACGAGCAGTACTTC. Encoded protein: CASSEPAGQGYEQYF.

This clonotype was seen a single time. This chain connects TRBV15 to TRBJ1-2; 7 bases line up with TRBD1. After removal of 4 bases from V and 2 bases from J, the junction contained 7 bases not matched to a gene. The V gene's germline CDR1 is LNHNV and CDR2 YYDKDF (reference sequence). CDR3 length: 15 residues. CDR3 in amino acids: CATSKQGPPNYGYTF. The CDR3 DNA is TGTGCCACCAGCAAACAGGGGCCCCCAAACTATGGCTACACCTTC.

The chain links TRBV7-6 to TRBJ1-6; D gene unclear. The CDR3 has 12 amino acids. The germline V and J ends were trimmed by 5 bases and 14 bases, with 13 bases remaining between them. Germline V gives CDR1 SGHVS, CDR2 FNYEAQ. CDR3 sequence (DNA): TGTGCCAGCAGCCTCCTTGTTGGAGCCCTCCACTTT. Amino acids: CASSLLVGALHF. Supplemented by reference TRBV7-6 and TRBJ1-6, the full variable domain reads GAGVSQSPRYKVTKRGQDVALRCDPISGHVSLYWYRQALGQGPEFLTYFNYEAQQDKSGLPNDRFSAERPEGSISTLTIQRTEQRDSAMYRCASSLLVGALHFGNGTRLTVT.

The CDR3 DNA sequence: TGTGCCAGCAGCTTAGATGGCGGTAGCGGTGCCTACGAGCAGTACTTC. This translates into CASSLDGGSGAYEQYF. This chain joins TRBV7-9 and TRBJ2-7; possibly TRBD2 for D (6 bases). The V gene's germline CDR1 is SEHNR and CDR2 FQNEAQ (reference sequence). The CDR3 is 16 amino acids. V lost 1 base and J 2 bases, leaving 15 bases between the germline ends. The complete variable domain, with remaining parts taken from reference TRBV7-9 and TRBJ2-7, reads DTGVSQNPRHKITKRGQNVTFRCDPISEHNRLYWYRQTLGQGPEFLTYFQNEAQLEKSRLLSDRFSAERPKGSFSTLEIQRTEQGDSAMYLCASSLDGGSGAYEQYFGPGTRLTVT.

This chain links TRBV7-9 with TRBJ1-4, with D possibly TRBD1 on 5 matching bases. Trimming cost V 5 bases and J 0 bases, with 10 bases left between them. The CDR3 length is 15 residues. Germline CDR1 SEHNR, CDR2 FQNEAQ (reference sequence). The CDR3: CASSPSGSTNEKLFF. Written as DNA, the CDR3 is TGTGCCAGCAGCCCGTCAGGGTCAACTAATGAAAAACTGTTTTTT.

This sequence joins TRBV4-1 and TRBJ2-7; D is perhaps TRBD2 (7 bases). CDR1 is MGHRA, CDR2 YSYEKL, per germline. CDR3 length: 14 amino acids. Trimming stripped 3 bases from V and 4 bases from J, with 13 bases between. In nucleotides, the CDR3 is TGCGCCAGCAGCCACCGGGGGGCAGAGTACGAGCAGTACTTC. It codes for CASSHRGAEYEQYF.

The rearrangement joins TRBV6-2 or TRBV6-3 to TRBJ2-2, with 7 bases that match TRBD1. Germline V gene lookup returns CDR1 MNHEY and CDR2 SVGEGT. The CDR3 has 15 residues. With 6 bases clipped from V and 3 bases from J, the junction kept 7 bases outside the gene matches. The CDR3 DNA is TGTGCCAGCAGCCTGACAGGGTGGGACACCGGGGAGCTGTTTTTT. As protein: CASSLTGWDTGELFF.

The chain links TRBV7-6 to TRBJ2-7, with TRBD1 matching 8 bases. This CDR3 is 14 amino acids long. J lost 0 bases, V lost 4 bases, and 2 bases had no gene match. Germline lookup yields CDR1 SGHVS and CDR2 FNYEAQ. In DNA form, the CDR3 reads TGTGCCAGCAGCTCGGGACAGGCCTCCTACGAGCAGTACTTC. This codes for CASSSGQASYEQYF.

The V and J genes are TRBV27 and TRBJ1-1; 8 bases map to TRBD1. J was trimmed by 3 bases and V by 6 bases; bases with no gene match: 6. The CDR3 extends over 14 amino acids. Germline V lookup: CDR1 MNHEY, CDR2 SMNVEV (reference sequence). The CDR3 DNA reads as TGTGCCAGCAGCCCAGGGGGCGCGGACACTGAAGCTTTCTTT. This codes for CASSPGGADTEAFF.

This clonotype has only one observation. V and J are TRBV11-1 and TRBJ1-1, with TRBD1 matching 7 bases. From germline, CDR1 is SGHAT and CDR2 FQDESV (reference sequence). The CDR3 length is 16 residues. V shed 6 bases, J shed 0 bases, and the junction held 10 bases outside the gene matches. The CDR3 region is CASRPDRVGMNTEAFF. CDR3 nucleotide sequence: TGTGCCAGCAGACCTGACAGGGTAGGGATGAACACTGAAGCTTTCTTT.

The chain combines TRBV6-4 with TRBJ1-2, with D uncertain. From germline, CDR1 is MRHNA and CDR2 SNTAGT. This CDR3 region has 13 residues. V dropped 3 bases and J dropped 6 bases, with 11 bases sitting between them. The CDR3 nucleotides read TGTGCCAGCAGTGAGAACCCGTCGGATGGCTACACCTTC. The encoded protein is CASSENPSDGYTF.

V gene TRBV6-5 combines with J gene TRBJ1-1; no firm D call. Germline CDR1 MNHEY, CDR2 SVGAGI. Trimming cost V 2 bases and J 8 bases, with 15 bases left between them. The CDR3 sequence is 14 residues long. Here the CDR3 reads CASSYPGSSVEAFF. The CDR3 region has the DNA TGTGCCAGCAGTTACCCGGGGTCCAGCGTCGAAGCTTTCTTT.

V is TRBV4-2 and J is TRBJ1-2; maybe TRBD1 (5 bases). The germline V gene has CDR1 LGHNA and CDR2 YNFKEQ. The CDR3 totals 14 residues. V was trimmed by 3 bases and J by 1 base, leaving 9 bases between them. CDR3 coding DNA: TGTGCCAGCAGCCATGGCGACAGTAACTATGGCTACACCTTC. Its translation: CASSHGDSNYGYTF.

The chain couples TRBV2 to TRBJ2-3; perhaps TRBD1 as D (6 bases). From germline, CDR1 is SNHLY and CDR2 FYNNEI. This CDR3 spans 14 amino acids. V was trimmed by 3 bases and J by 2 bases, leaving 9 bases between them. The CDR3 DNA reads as TGTGCCAGCAGTGAGACAGGTTCCACAGATACGCAGTATTTT. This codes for CASSETGSTDTQYF.

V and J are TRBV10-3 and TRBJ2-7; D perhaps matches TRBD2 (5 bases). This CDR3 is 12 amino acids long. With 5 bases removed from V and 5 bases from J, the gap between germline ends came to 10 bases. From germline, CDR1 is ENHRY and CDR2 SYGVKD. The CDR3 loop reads CAISRDLDEQYF. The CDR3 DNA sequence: TGTGCCATCAGTCGGGATCTCGACGAGCAGTACTTC.

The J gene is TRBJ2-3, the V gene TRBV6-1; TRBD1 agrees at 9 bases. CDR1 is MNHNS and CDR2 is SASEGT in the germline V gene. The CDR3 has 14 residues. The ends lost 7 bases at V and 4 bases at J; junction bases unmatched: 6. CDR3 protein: CASTRTGEADTQYF. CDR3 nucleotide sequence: TGTGCCAGCACCCGGACAGGGGAAGCAGATACGCAGTATTTT.

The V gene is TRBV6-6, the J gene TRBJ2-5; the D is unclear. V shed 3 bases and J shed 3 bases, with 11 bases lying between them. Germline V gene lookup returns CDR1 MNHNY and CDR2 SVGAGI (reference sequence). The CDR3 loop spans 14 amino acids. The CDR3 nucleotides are TGTGCCAGCAGTTATCCCCGGGCGGAAGAGACCCAGTACTTC. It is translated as CASSYPRAEETQYF.

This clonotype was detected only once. The CDR3 DNA sequence: TGTGCCAGCAGCGGGGCAGCAGAGCAGTACTTC. This gives the protein CASSGAAEQYF. The J gene is TRBJ2-7, the V gene TRBV3-1; weak D call: TRBD1 (5 bases). V dropped 5 bases and J dropped 7 bases, with 9 bases sitting between them. Germline CDR1 reads LGHDT; CDR2 reads YNNKEL (reference sequence). The CDR3 length is 11 residues.

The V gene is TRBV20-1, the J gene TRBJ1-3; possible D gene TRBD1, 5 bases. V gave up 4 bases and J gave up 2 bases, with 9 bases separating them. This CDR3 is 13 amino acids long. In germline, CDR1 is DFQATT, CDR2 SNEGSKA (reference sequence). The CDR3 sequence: CSANEGPGNTIYF. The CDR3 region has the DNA TGCAGTGCTAACGAGGGGCCTGGAAACACCATATATTTT.

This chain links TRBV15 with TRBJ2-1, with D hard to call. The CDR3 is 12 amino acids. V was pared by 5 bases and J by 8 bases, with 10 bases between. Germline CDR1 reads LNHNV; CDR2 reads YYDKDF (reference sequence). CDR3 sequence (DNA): TGTGCCACCAGCGGCTACACGCATGAGCAGTTCTTC. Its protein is CATSGYTHEQFF.

This chain's CDR3 is CASSPQTSGGGTDTQYF. Here the CDR3 DNA reads TGTGCCAGCAGCCCCCAGACTAGCGGGGGGGGTACAGATACGCAGTATTTT. This chain connects TRBV9 to TRBJ2-3, with 14 nucleotides matching TRBD2. Germline-derived CDR1 and CDR2 are SGDLS and YYNGEE. This CDR3 is built from 17 residues. The junction had 7 bases not matched to a gene; V was cut back by 4 bases and J by 3 bases.

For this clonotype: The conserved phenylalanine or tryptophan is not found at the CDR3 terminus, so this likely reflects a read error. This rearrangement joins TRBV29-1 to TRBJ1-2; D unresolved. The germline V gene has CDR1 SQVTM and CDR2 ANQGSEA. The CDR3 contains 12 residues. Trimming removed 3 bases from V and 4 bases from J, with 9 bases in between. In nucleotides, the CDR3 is TGCAGCGTTGACTCTCGATTCTATGGCTACACCTAC. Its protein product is CSVDSRFYGYTY.